This T cell receptor beta chain was obtained from a study of blood T cell repertoires in COVID-19. Across the whole study: Whether acute or convalescent, the COVID-19 samples came from the United States, Italy and Spain. The analysed material was cDNA or gDNA that came from T cells, B-cell-depleted T cells, or PBMCs.

Germline V gene lookup returns CDR1 SQVTM and CDR2 ANQGSEA. The CDR3 runs to 15 residues. The V end lost 0 bases, the J end lost 0 bases, and 9 bases lay between the germline ends. Original data processing: Estimation of nucleated cell counts was performed using reference gene primer amplification. TCRdb keeps only in-frame clones here, not all; method: immunoSEQ multiplex PCR. The D gene and trimming were derived from the DNA, and the V and J assignments and clone size from that table. This sample carries around 140,000 clones, 80% to 90% of them seen once, and the ten largest clones take 0.95%. The chain uses TRBV29-1 and TRBJ1-3; unclear D gene. The sequencing sample was made of peripheral blood. The source of this sequence is a woman between 45 and 65 years old with acute or convalescent COVID-19. The CDR3 nucleotides read TGCAGCGTTGAAGAAAGCTGGAGCTCTGGAAACACCATATATTTT. This translates into CSVEESWSSGNTIYF.